The 3 T cell receptor beta chains in this list originate from one sample, sequenced in a study of OX40 agonist ivuxolimab in advanced cancers. Only in-frame clones appear in the TCRdb table, and some are missing; sequencing was by immunoSEQ multiplex PCR. Here the sample spans 24,000 or so clones, around 90% being singletons. Sequencing was performed on CD4+ or CD8+ T cells sorted from blood, taken in a trial of the OX40 agonist ivuxolimab. The receptors shown here come from an adult with an advanced solid tumor such as melanoma, head and neck, liver or kidney cancer.

The gene calls are TRBV5-4 and TRBJ2-1; tentatively, D is TRBD2 (5 bases). This CDR3 has 13 residues. Between the trimmed V and J ends, which lost 3 bases and 4 bases, there was a span of 8 bases. The germline CDR1 and CDR2 sequences are SGHNT and YYREEE (reference sequence). Written as DNA, the CDR3 is TGTGCCAGCAGCTCTGGAGGATACAATGAGCAGTTCTTC. This codes for CASSSGGYNEQFF.

This clone came up once. The chain couples TRBV6-5 to TRBJ1-1; TRBD1 matches 7 bases. Per the germline V gene, CDR1 is MNHEY and CDR2 is SVGAGI. This CDR3 comprises 15 residues. J gave up 1 base and V 6 bases, and 8 bases lay outside the gene matches. The CDR3 sequence is CASRLWTGTNTEAFF. The CDR3 coding sequence is TGTGCCAGCAGACTTTGGACAGGTACGAACACTGAAGCTTTCTTT.

The chain couples TRBV15 to TRBJ2-2; D perhaps matches TRBD1 (5 bases). The V end lost 1 base, the J end lost 4 bases, and 7 bases lay between the germline ends. CDR1 is LNHNV and CDR2 is YYDKDF in the germline V gene (reference sequence). This CDR3 region has 14 residues. CDR3 amino acids: CATSRGQGTGELFF. The CDR3 nucleotides are TGTGCCACCAGCAGAGGGCAGGGCACCGGGGAGCTGTTTTTT. The entire variable domain, with the rest obtained from reference TRBV15 and TRBJ2-2, is as follows: DAMVIQNPRYQVTQFGKPVTLSCSQTLNHNVMYWYQQKSSQAPKLLFHYYDKDFNNEADTPDNFQSRRPNTSFCFLDIRSPGLGDTAMYLCATSRGQGTGELFFGEGSRLTVL.